This TCR beta chain was captured by sequencing in a study of blood T cell repertoires in COVID-19. Germline assignment: CDR1 SGHAT and CDR2 FQNNGV. The CDR3 extends over 16 amino acids. Trimming cost V 4 bases and J 6 bases, with 22 bases left between them. The table came from immunoSEQ multiplex PCR; TCRdb's copy has only in-frame clones and leaves some out. Seen here are about 120,000 clones, about nine tenths observed once, and the top ten hold about 9.3%. V and J are TRBV11-2 and TRBJ2-7; TRBD2 might be the D (5 bases). The TCR originated in a man in his forties or fifties with acute or convalescent COVID-19. The sequencing sample was made of peripheral blood. The CDR3 nucleotides read TGTGCCAGCAGCTCCTTCCCTCGAGGAGGAGAACGCGAGCAGTACTTC. This codes for CASSSFPRGGEREQYF.